This entry describes one T cell receptor beta chain. The antigen remains unidentified. The record originates from a study of cytomegalovirus exposure and HLA in healthy donors. Study results and limitations: The authors listed roughly 150 TCR beta chains as cytomegalovirus-associated. The classifier was said to identify cytomegalovirus status with high specificity and sensitivity. Three CMV-associated chains proved CMV antigen-specific in vitro. Across donors, most TCRs were seen rarely, yet some public ones were widespread.

The CDR3 spans 13 residues. Between the trimmed V and J ends, which lost 7 bases and 0 bases, there was a span of 9 bases. In germline, CDR1 is MNHEY, CDR2 SMNVEV (reference sequence). Profiling relied on immunoSEQ multiplex PCR, and the TCRdb table lists in-frame clones only, not all of them. The sample contains about 79,000 clones, over 85% of which appear only once. The origin of this receptor is a woman aged 25 to 39 in good health and CMV-seronegative. The gene calls are TRBV27 and TRBJ1-1, with D unclear. Sequenced: PBMCs. This chain's CDR3 is CASTPVMNTEAFF. CDR3 nucleotides: TGTGCCAGCACCCCGGTTATGAACACTGAAGCTTTCTTT.